This is a list of T cell receptor beta chains from one sample in a study of ipilimumab plus nivolumab after autologous stem cell transplantation. Libraries were prepared by immunoSEQ multiplex PCR; TCRdb keeps only in-frame clonotypes and omits some of them. The sample carries tens of thousands of clones, about 86% recorded once. Material: PBMCs, obtained in a trial of ipilimumab plus nivolumab as post-transplant consolidation. The source of these receptors is a male donor with diffuse large B-cell lymphoma. Each CDR3 is given without its conserved first and last residue.

V gene	J gene	CDR3 protein
TRBV5-6	TRBJ1-2	ASSPLGGNYGYT
TRBV4-3	TRBJ2-2	ASSLGGGELF
TRBV6-1	TRBJ2-7	ASSGTWTRERYEQY
TRBV18	TRBJ1-1	ASSPGDSSYTEAF
TRBV5-1	TRBJ2-6	ASSEDSNVLT
TRBV29-1	TRBJ1-1	SVGFGRDTEAF
TRBV11-2	TRBJ1-2	ASSIRTGGYT
TRBV7-9	TRBJ2-6	ASSQGGQRGAGANVLT
TRBV5-1	TRBJ1-1	ASSSGGDDTEAF
TRBV27	TRBJ2-3	ASSLGGGGNADTQY
TRBV5-4	TRBJ2-3	ASQEGGGLRDSDTQY
TRBV28	TRBJ1-2	ASSLFGQGANYGYT
TRBV5-5	TRBJ2-5	ASSPQVGTGGETQY
TRBV11-2	TRBJ1-6	ASSFQQGNGSPLH
TRBV4-3	TRBJ1-2	ASSQLTGVYGYT
TRBV5-1	TRBJ2-5	ASSSRPGQETQY
TRBV5-1	TRBJ2-7	ASSLGQSSYEQY
TRBV9	TRBJ2-3	ASSARDSPTDTQY
TRBV19	TRBJ2-7	ASSQQSSSYEQY
TRBV30	TRBJ1-4	AWSEQVGTNEKLF
TRBV4-2	TRBJ1-4	ASSPMQGVKEKLF
TRBV19	TRBJ2-3	ASSIKGRGQGVTDTQY
TRBV2	TRBJ1-5	ASTPEGYQPQH
TRBV7-2	TRBJ1-6	ASSLGGTVKRNSPLH
TRBV7-9	TRBJ1-4	ASSQGQVGINEKLF
TRBV5-1	TRBJ2-3	ASSETDTQY
TRBV5-4	TRBJ2-7	ASSLLAAGIPGVYEQY
TRBV5-6	TRBJ1-3	ASSLVAGAGNTIY
TRBV5-4	TRBJ1-2	ASSPPSTGGAYGYT
TRBV5-5	TRBJ1-1	ASSFVASTEAF
TRBV6-5	TRBJ2-2	ASSRQGRDTGELF
TRBV28	TRBJ1-4	ASRQGFEKLF
TRBV30	TRBJ2-3	AWSLGQEGLDTQY
TRBV7-9	TRBJ1-4	ASSVGQGRDEKLF
TRBV4-2	TRBJ1-1	ASSHSPRETEAF
TRBV5-1	TRBJ2-3	ASSLDGGGAIDTQY
TRBV5-4	TRBJ2-7	ASSLDRKTYEQY
TRBV7-2	-	ASSLSGDYEQY
TRBV21-1	TRBJ2-7	ASSKSTHEQY
TRBV10-2	TRBJ2-5	ASSEAQVQRNVETQY
TRBV6-4	TRBJ2-1	ASSGVRPEQF
TRBV4-2	TRBJ1-5	ASSQGSGGKSNQPQH
TRBV6-6	TRBJ1-2	ASSYKGADYGYT
TRBV7-8	TRBJ1-1	ATDTENTEAF
TRBV7-2	TRBJ1-3	ASSPPLGSGNTIY
TRBV30	TRBJ1-6	AFNPGTGNSPLH
TRBV19	TRBJ2-3	ASSKGNPPSTDTQY
TRBV7-9	TRBJ2-1	ASSATLGTGGSNEQF
TRBV5-1	TRBJ1-4	ASRAESTAEKLF
TRBV29-1	TRBJ2-3	SVEVGAGDTQY
TRBV19	TRBJ1-4	ASSIGGKKLF
TRBV19	TRBJ1-5	ASSKGTSGQPQH
TRBV19	TRBJ1-5	ASTDGQFNQPQH